These 15 T cell receptor beta chains share one sample of origin, sequenced in a study of technical replicates of blood from several donors. Data came from immunoSEQ multiplex PCR; TCRdb stores just in-frame clones and leaves some out. The sample records about 97,000 clones, about 95% being singletons. The sequenced material came from T cells isolated from PBMCs. The receptors were sampled from a human donor in good health.

The chain combines TRBV5-1 with TRBJ1-1; 10 bases line up with TRBD1. With 4 bases clipped from V and 6 bases from J, the junction kept 15 bases outside the gene matches. Looked up from germline, CDR1 is SGHRS and CDR2 is YFSETQ. This CDR3 has 17 amino acids. CDR3 nucleotide sequence: TGCGCCAGCAGCCGCGTAACGATGACAGGGGGCGACCCTGAAGCTTTCTTT. Its translation: CASSRVTMTGGDPEAFF.

The chain recombines TRBV2 with TRBJ1-2; possible D gene TRBD1, 6 bases. Trimming took off 7 bases at V and 2 bases at J, with 14 bases between the two ends. This CDR3 region has 14 residues. Germline CDR1 reads SNHLY; CDR2 reads FYNNEI. CDR3 sequence (DNA): TGTGCCAGCACCGTGATGAGGGGGAACTATGGCTACACCTTC. Residues: CASTVMRGNYGYTF. Combining the CDR3 with reference TRBV2 and TRBJ1-2 gives the whole variable domain EPEVTQTPSHQVTQMGQEVILRCVPISNHLYFYWYRQILGQKVEFLVSFYNNEISEKSEIFDDQFSVERPDGSNFTLKIRSTKLEDSAMYFCASTVMRGNYGYTFGSGTRLTVV.

The J gene is TRBJ2-7, the V gene TRBV7-8, with TRBD2 as a possible D gene (7 bases). V was pared by 3 bases and J by 2 bases, with 23 bases between. CDR1 and CDR2 (germline): SGHVS, FQNEAQ. This CDR3 has 18 residues. This CDR3 reads CASSFPVRGRADPYEQYF. DNA of the CDR3: TGTGCCAGCAGCTTTCCGGTGAGGGGGAGGGCCGACCCCTACGAGCAGTACTTC.

This chain links TRBV27 with TRBJ2-3, with D perhaps TRBD2 (5 bases). Looked up from germline, CDR1 is MNHEY and CDR2 is SMNVEV (reference sequence). The CDR3 is 15 residues long. The ends were cut back, 5 bases at V and 5 bases at J, with 17 bases in the middle. This chain's CDR3 is CASSTLRGSGDTQYF. DNA of the CDR3: TGTGCCAGCAGTACCCTTCGGGGATCAGGAGATACGCAGTATTTT.

The chain recombines TRBV11-2 with TRBJ2-1; 7 bases line up with TRBD1. Trimming cost V 1 base and J 10 bases; bases outside gene matches: 4. The length of the CDR3 is 13 residues. Germline V CDR1 and CDR2: SGHAT, FQNNGV. CDR3 nucleotides: TGTGCCAGCAGCTTAGCAAGGGGGCGGGAGCAGTTCTTC. It codes for CASSLARGREQFF.

The rearrangement uses TRBV5-1 and TRBJ2-7; 9 positions match TRBD1. The V segment lost 9 bases and the J segment 2 bases; nucleotides outside the gene matches: 21. The CDR3 loop spans 18 amino acids. The germline V gene encodes CDR1 SGHRS and CDR2 YFSETQ. CDR3: CATHGPSPGQGVAYEQYF. The CDR3 coding sequence is TGCGCCACCCATGGGCCGAGTCCGGGACAGGGAGTCGCCTACGAGCAGTACTTC.

The V call is TRBV15, the J call TRBJ2-3; D remains unclear. From germline, CDR1 is LNHNV and CDR2 YYDKDF (reference sequence). V was shortened by 0 bases and J by 1 base, with 11 bases between the two germline ends. The CDR3 covers 16 residues. The CDR3 reads CATSRDFVGGTDTQYF. Here the CDR3 DNA reads TGTGCCACCAGCAGAGATTTTGTTGGAGGCACAGATACGCAGTATTTT.

The chain is built from TRBV11-2 and TRBJ2-2; D is unclear. V shed 5 bases and J shed 7 bases, with 8 bases lying between them. The CDR3 is 12 residues long. Germline assignment: CDR1 SGHAT and CDR2 FQNNGV. In nucleotides, the CDR3 is TGTGCCAGCAGCCAACGAGGCGGGGAGCTGTTTTTT. It translates to CASSQRGGELFF.

This rearrangement joins TRBV19 to TRBJ1-1; 9 bases map to TRBD1. CDR3 length: 20 amino acids. Germline V gene sequence: CDR1 LNHDA, CDR2 SQIVND (reference sequence). V was clipped by 3 bases and J by 2 bases; unmatched bases: 19. For the CDR3, the DNA is TGTGCCAGTAGTATTCGAAGCCGAGAAGAACACAGGGGGCCAAACACTGAAGCTTTCTTT. It codes for CASSIRSREEHRGPNTEAFF.

This clone appeared once. This chain joins TRBV4-2 and TRBJ1-2; D gene ambiguous. The V end lost 1 base, the J end lost 6 bases, and 9 bases lay between the germline ends. The CDR3 spans 13 residues. Germline-derived CDR1 and CDR2 are LGHNA and YNFKEQ. CDR3 sequence reads: CASSQVGGNGYTF. Written as DNA, the CDR3 is TGTGCCAGCAGCCAAGTAGGCGGTAATGGCTACACCTTC.

The chain combines TRBV11-3 with TRBJ2-5; 9 positions agree with TRBD2. Germline V gene lookup returns CDR1 SGHNT and CDR2 YENEEA. This CDR3 has 16 amino acids. The J segment lost 4 bases and the V segment lost 4 bases, leaving 10 bases of the junction unmatched. The chain's CDR3 is CASSSRPSGTGETQYF. The CDR3 DNA reads as TGTGCCAGCAGCTCGAGGCCTAGCGGGACGGGAGAGACCCAGTACTTC.

V and J are TRBV9 and TRBJ2-7; possibly TRBD2 for D (6 bases). The germline V gene encodes CDR1 SGDLS and CDR2 YYNGEE. CDR3 size: 11 residues. V lost 7 bases to trimming and J lost 5 bases, with 10 bases between them. The CDR3 here is CASGRLNEQYF. Written as DNA, the CDR3 is TGTGCCAGCGGGAGGTTGAACGAGCAGTACTTC.

The chain joins TRBV9 to TRBJ1-1, with a possible D match to TRBD1 (6 bases). The germline gives CDR1 SGDLS, CDR2 YYNGEE. Between the trimmed V and J ends, which lost 3 bases and 3 bases, there was a span of 9 bases. This CDR3 region has 13 residues. In DNA form, the CDR3 reads TGTGCCAGCAGCGCTACAGGGTACACTGAAGCTTTCTTT. Translation: CASSATGYTEAFF. The full variable domain, with the rest looked up from reference TRBV9 and TRBJ1-1, is DSGVTQTPKHLITATGQRVTLRCSPRSGDLSVYWYQQSLDQGLQFLIQYYNGEERAKGNILERFSAQQFPDLHSELNLSSLELGDSALYFCASSATGYTEAFFGQGTRLTVV.

This clone was seen only once. This chain joins TRBV27 and TRBJ1-5; 11 bases align to TRBD1. The trim removed 4 bases at V and 4 bases at J, leaving 6 bases unmatched. The CDR3 spans 16 residues. Germline CDR1 MNHEY, CDR2 SMNVEV (reference sequence). The CDR3 is CASSSGQGASNQPQHF. The CDR3, as DNA: TGTGCCAGCAGTTCCGGACAGGGGGCTTCTAATCAGCCCCAGCATTTT.

This clone has a handful of counts. V and J are TRBV19 and TRBJ1-1; TRBD1 is a possible D gene (5 bases). The CDR3 covers 15 residues. V was trimmed by 5 bases and J by 4 bases, leaving 17 bases between them. From germline, CDR1 is LNHDA and CDR2 SQIVND (reference sequence). In nucleotides, the CDR3 is TGTGCCAGTAGTGTTGGTTGGGGGGAATTCACTGAAGCTTTCTTT. It is translated as CASSVGWGEFTEAFF.